This T cell receptor (beta chain) was recorded in a study of T cells in Graves' hyperthyroidism and ophthalmopathy. General study points: In blood, most of the thyroid clonotypes expanded above 0.001 were also present.

Amplified TCR beta CDR3 regions derived from RNA transcripts. Initially, a first-round RT-PCR of the TCR CDR3 employed the HTBI primer set. TCRdb reprocessed the multiplex PCR reads via MiXCR and lists one record per CDR3 protein. The repertoire holds some 370,000 distinct CDR3 sequences, with around 15% as singletons. Trimming left V 5 bases short and J 0 bases short, with 10 bases between. The CDR3 runs 14 residues. Germline loops: CDR1 KGHDR, CDR2 SFDVKD. The table lists this clonotype with many counts. Its cognate antigen is unknown. V is TRBV24-1 and J is TRBJ2-7, with D hard to call. Sequencing was done on a sample of blood. The sequence came from a man aged 50 or older with Graves' ophthalmopathy. CDR3 nucleotide sequence: TGTGCCACCAGTGGGCAGATAAGCTCCTACGAGCAGTACTTC. This encodes CATSGQISSYEQYF.